These 9 T cell receptor beta chains were sequenced from one sample in a study of shared clonotypes between healthy human individuals. Data came from immunoSEQ multiplex PCR; TCRdb stores just in-frame clones and leaves some out. The sample shows a few million clones, 92% of them seen only once. The sequenced sample was naive CD4+ T cells from PBMCs. Subset in this sample: CD45RA+ positively selected. These receptor sequences come from a man aged 18 to 29 in good health. Some clones in this sample may be carry-over from other donors' samples.

The chain uses TRBV29-1 and TRBJ1-1; 7 bases are shared with TRBD1. Per the germline V gene, CDR1 is SQVTM and CDR2 is ANQGSEA. The CDR3 is made up of 13 amino acids. J gave up 3 bases and V 7 bases, and 8 bases lay outside the gene matches. The CDR3 DNA is TGCAGCGGAGACAGGGTTGCGGACACTGAAGCTTTCTTT. Translation: CSGDRVADTEAFF.

This chain joins TRBV6-1 and TRBJ1-5; 12 nucleotides match TRBD1. Germline loops: CDR1 MNHNS, CDR2 SASEGT. The CDR3 spans 20 residues. With V trimmed by 4 bases and J by 2 bases, 15 bases remained unmatched. CDR3 nucleotide sequence: TGTGCCAGCAGTGCAGTCCGAGGGACAGGGGGCATTTCGGGCAATCAGCCCCAGCATTTT. The encoded protein is CASSAVRGTGGISGNQPQHF.

The chain carries TRBV5-8 and TRBJ2-5, with D possibly matching TRBD2 (5 bases). Germline V gene data show CDR1 as SGHTS and CDR2 as YDEGEE. V was shortened by 2 bases and J by 2 bases, with 7 bases between the two germline ends. The CDR3 is 13 residues long. Here the CDR3 DNA reads TGTGCCAGCAGCTTCCCGGGGCAAGAGACCCAGTACTTC. Translating gives CASSFPGQETQYF.

V and J are TRBV5-1 and TRBJ2-5; D may match TRBD1 or TRBD2 (5 bases each). The CDR3 has 16 amino acids. Germline values: CDR1 SGHRS, CDR2 YFSETQ. The V and J ends lost 4 bases and 1 base respectively, with 17 bases between them. CDR3 nucleotide sequence: TGCGCCAGCAGCCCGATTGGGTTTGGGACCCAAGAGACCCAGTACTTC. Translation: CASSPIGFGTQETQYF.

V gene TRBV6-6 combines with J gene TRBJ2-1; tentative D call: TRBD2 (6 bases). With 6 bases removed from V and 12 bases from J, the gap between germline ends came to 18 bases. The CDR3 consists of 13 residues. The germline CDR1 and CDR2 sequences are MNHNY and SVGAGI (reference sequence). In DNA form, the CDR3 reads TGTGCCAGCAGATCTTCGGAGGGGCCTGGGCAGTTCTTC. It codes for CASRSSEGPGQFF.

This chain links TRBV5-4 with TRBJ2-7, with D possibly matching TRBD2 (6 bases). The CDR3 is made up of 14 amino acids. The germline gives CDR1 SGHNT, CDR2 YYREEE (reference sequence). V shed 4 bases and J shed 3 bases, with 14 bases lying between them. CDR3 nucleotide sequence: TGTGCCAGCAGCCGGGACTTAGGGAACTACGAGCAGTACTTC. This sequence encodes CASSRDLGNYEQYF.

This chain joins TRBV2 and TRBJ2-7; perhaps TRBD2 as D (5 bases). V was clipped by 11 bases and J by 2 bases, with 19 bases between them. CDR3 length equals 14 residues. CDR1 is SNHLY, CDR2 FYNNEI, per germline. CDR3 nucleotides: TGTGCCGCAGACGAGGGTGGGAGTCCCTACGAGCAGTACTTC. Protein sequence: CAADEGGSPYEQYF.

The chain recombines TRBV27 with TRBJ2-7; TRBD1 might be the D (6 bases). The germline V gene encodes CDR1 MNHEY and CDR2 SMNVEV (reference sequence). CDR3 length: 18 amino acids. The V end was cut by 4 bases, the J end by 6 bases, with 28 bases between. Here the CDR3 reads CASSSIPPIGTSAGEQYF. In DNA form, the CDR3 reads TGTGCCAGCAGTTCAATCCCCCCTATTGGGACATCTGCTGGCGAGCAGTACTTC.

This clone was recorded only once. The gene calls are TRBV2 and TRBJ1-5; TRBD1 might be the D (5 bases). In germline, CDR1 is SNHLY, CDR2 FYNNEI. This CDR3 is 17 amino acids long. V lost 0 bases, J lost 5 bases, and 17 bases lay in between. The CDR3 here is CASSEALEGTWDQPQHF. The CDR3 region has the DNA TGTGCCAGCAGTGAAGCGCTGGAGGGGACTTGGGATCAGCCCCAGCATTTT.